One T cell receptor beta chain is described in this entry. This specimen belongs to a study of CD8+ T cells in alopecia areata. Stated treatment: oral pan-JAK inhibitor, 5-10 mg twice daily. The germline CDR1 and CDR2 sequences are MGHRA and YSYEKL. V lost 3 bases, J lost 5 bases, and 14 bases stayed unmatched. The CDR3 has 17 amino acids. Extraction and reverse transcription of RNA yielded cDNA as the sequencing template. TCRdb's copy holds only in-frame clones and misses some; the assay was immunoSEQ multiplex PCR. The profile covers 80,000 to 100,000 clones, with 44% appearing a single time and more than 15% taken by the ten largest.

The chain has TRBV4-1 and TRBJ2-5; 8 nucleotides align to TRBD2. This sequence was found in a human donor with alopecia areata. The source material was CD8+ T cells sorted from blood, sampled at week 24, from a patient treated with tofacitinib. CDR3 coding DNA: TGCGCCAGCAGCCAGGGTACGGGACTAGGTCTGTCGGAGACCCAGTACTTC. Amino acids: CASSQGTGLGLSETQYF.